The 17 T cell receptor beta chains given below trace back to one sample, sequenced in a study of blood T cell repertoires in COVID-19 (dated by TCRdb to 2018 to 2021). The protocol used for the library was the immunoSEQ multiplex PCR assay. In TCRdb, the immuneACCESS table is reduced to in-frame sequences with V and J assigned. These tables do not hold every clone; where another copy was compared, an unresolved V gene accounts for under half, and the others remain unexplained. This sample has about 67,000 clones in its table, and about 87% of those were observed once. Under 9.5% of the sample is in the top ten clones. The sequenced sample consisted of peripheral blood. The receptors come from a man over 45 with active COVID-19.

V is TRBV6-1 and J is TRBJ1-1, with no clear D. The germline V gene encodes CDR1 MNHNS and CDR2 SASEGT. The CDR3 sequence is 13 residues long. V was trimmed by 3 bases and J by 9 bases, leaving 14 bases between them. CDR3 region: CASSEETSTKAFF. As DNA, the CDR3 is TGTGCCAGCAGTGAGGAGACCTCAACCAAAGCTTTCTTT.

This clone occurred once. The DNA for the CDR3 is TGTGCCAGCAGTTTGTACCCAGACTCTGGGGCCAACGTCCTGACTTTC. Its protein is CASSLYPDSGANVLTF. The V and J genes are TRBV28 and TRBJ2-6; D gene uncertain. Germline-derived CDR1 and CDR2 are MDHEN and SYDVKM. The CDR3 covers 16 residues. V was trimmed by 3 bases and J by 0 bases, leaving 9 bases between them.

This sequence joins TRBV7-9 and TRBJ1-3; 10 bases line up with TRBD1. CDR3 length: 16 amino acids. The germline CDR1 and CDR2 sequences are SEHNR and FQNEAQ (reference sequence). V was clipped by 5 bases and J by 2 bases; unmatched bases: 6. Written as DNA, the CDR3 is TGTGCCAGCAGCCCCCTGACAGGGGGCCCTGGAAACACCATATATTTT. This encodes CASSPLTGGPGNTIYF.

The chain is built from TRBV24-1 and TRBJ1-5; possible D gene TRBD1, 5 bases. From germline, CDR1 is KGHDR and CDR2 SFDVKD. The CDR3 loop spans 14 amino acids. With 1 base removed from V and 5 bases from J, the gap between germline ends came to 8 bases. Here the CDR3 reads CATSDFTRDQPQHF. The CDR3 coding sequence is TGTGCCACCAGTGATTTTACCAGGGATCAGCCCCAGCATTTT.

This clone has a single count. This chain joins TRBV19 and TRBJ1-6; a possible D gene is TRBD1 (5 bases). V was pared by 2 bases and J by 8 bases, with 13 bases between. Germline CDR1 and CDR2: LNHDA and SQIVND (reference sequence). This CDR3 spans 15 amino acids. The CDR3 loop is CASSIQGRSDSPLHF. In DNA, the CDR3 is TGTGCCAGTAGTATACAGGGTCGTTCGGATTCACCCCTCCACTTT.

Here the CDR3 DNA reads TGTGCCACCAGCAGACAGGGGGGCGATACCTACGAGCAGTACTTC. Its translation: CATSRQGGDTYEQYF. V usage is TRBV15 and J usage is TRBJ2-7; maybe TRBD1 (7 bases). The V end lost 2 bases, the J end lost 2 bases, and 13 bases lay between the germline ends. The CDR3 spans 15 residues. CDR1 is LNHNV and CDR2 is YYDKDF in the germline V gene (reference sequence). The full variable domain, with the rest looked up from reference TRBV15 and TRBJ2-7, is DAMVIQNPRYQVTQFGKPVTLSCSQTLNHNVMYWYQQKSSQAPKLLFHYYDKDFNNEADTPDNFQSRRPNTSFCFLDIRSPGLGDTAMYLCATSRQGGDTYEQYFGPGTRLTVT.

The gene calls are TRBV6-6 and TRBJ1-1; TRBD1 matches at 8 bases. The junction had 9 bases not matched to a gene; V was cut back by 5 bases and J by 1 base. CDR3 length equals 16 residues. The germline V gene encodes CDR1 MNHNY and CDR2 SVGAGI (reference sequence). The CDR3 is CASSQLPGQANTEAFF. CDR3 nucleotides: TGTGCCAGCAGTCAGCTCCCGGGACAGGCGAACACTGAAGCTTTCTTT.

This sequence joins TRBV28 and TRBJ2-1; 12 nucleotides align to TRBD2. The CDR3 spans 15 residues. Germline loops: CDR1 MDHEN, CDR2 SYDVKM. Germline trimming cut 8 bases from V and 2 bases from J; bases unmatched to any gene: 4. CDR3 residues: CASSSGRGTYNEQFF. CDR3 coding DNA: TGTGCCAGCTCTAGCGGGAGGGGGACCTACAATGAGCAGTTCTTC. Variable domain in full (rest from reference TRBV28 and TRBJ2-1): DVKVTQSSRYLVKRTGEKVFLECVQDMDHENMFWYRQDPGLGLRLIYFSYDVKMKEKGDIPEGYSVSREKKERFSLILESASTNQTSMYLCASSSGRGTYNEQFFGPGTRLTVL.

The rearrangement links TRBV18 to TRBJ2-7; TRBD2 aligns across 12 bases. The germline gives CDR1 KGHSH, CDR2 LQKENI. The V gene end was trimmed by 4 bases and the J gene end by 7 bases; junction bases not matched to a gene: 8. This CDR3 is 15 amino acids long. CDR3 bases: TGTGCCAGCTCACGGACTAGCGGGAACCTTAGGGAGCAGTACTTC. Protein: CASSRTSGNLREQYF.

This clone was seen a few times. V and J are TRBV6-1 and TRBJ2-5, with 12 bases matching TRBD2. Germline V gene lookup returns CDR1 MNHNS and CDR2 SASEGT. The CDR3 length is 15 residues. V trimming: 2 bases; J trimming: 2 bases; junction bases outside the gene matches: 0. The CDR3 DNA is TGTGCCAGCAGTGAACTAGCGGGGGGGCAAGAGACCCAGTACTTC. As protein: CASSELAGGQETQYF.

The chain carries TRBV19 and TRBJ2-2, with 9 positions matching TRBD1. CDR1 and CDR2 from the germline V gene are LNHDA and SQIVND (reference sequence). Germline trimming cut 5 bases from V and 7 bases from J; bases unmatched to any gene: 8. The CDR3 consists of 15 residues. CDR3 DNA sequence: TGTGCCAGTAGTGAGGGACAGGGATCTGTCGGGGAGCTGTTTTTT. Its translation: CASSEGQGSVGELFF.

For the CDR3, the DNA is TGTGCTAGTGGGAGCGGGAACTCCTACAATGAGCAGTTCTTC. Encoded protein: CASGSGNSYNEQFF. This rearrangement joins TRBV12-5 to TRBJ2-1; 7 positions agree with TRBD2. The V gene end was trimmed by 6 bases and the J gene end by 0 bases; junction bases not matched to a gene: 2. This CDR3 is built from 14 residues. CDR1 is LGHNT and CDR2 is FRNRAP in the germline V gene. The entire variable domain, with the rest obtained from reference TRBV12-5 and TRBJ2-1, is as follows: DARVTQTPRHKVTEMGQEVTMRCQPILGHNTVFWYRQTMMQGLELLAYFRNRAPLDDSGMPKDRFSAEMPDATLATLKIQPSEPRDSAVYFCASGSGNSYNEQFFGPGTRLTVL.

This CDR3 is CASSPGTVTDTQYF. The CDR3 DNA reads as TGTGCCAGCTCGCCCGGGACAGTAACAGATACGCAGTATTTT. The chain carries TRBV18 and TRBJ2-3, with TRBD1 identical over 7 bases. Germline lookup yields CDR1 KGHSH and CDR2 LQKENI. This CDR3 region has 14 residues. Germline trimming cut 6 bases from V and 3 bases from J; bases unmatched to any gene: 6.

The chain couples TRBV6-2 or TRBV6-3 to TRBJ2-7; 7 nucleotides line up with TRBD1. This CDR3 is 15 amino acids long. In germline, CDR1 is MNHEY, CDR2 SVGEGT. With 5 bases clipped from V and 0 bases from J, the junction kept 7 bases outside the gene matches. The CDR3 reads CASSLGGWGSYEQYF. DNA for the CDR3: TGTGCCAGCAGTCTAGGGGGCTGGGGCTCCTACGAGCAGTACTTC.

The CDR3 here is CATSGLTSTDTQYF. The CDR3 region has the DNA TGTGCCACCTCGGGTTTAACTAGCACAGATACGCAGTATTTT. This chain joins TRBV24-1 and TRBJ2-3; no clear D gene. The germline V gene has CDR1 KGHDR and CDR2 SFDVKD. Trimming took off 9 bases at V and 0 bases at J, with 12 bases between the two ends. The CDR3 extends over 14 amino acids.

CDR3 DNA sequence: TGTGCCAGCAGCCCAGGGCGTTCGTCAATCGAACTGTTTTTT. The encoded protein is CASSPGRSSIELFF. This chain uses TRBV7-2 with TRBJ1-4, with D possibly TRBD1 on 5 matching bases. CDR1 is SGHTA, CDR2 FQGNSA, per germline. V lost 5 bases, J lost 12 bases, and 19 bases lay in between. This CDR3 has 14 amino acids.

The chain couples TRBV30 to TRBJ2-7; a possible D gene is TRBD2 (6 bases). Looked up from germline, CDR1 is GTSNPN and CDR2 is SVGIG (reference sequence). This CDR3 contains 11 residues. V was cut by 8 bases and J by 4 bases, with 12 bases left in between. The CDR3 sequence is CAAGRGYEQYF. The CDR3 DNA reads TGTGCCGCAGGACGGGGGTACGAGCAGTACTTC.